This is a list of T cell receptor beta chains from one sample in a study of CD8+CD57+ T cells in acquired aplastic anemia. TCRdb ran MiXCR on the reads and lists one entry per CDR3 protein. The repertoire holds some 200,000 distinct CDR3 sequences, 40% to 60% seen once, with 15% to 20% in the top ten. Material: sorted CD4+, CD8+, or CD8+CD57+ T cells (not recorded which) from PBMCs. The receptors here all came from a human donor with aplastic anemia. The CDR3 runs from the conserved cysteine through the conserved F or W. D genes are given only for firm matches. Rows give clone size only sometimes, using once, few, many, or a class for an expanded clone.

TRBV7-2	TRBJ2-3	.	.	CASSLSGDLTDTQYF	TGTGCCAGCAGCTTGTCAGGGGACCTCACAGATACGCAGTATTTT
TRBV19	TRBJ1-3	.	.	CASSTRDVGNTIYF	TGTGCCAGTAGTACGCGGGACGTTGGAAACACCATATATTTT
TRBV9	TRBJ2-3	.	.	CASSGDGGTDTQYF	TGTGCCAGCAGCGGGGATGGGGGCACAGATACGCAGTATTTT
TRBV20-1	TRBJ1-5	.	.	CSARGTPPRDGSNQPQHF	TGCAGTGCTAGAGGTACACCGCCCCGGGACGGTAGCAATCAGCCCCAGCATTTT
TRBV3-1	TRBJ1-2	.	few	CASGGYSNYGYTF	TGTGCCAGCGGGGGATATTCCAACTATGGCTACACCTTC
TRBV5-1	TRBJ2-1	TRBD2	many	CASRIGLAGANEQFF	TGCGCCAGCAGGATTGGACTAGCGGGGGCCAATGAGCAGTTCTTC
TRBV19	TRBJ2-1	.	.	CASRASAYNEQFF	TGTGCCAGTAGGGCCTCGGCCTACAATGAGCAGTTCTTC
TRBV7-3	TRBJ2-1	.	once	CASSQVGLIGYEQFF	TGCGCCAGCAGCCAAGTGGGATTGATAGGGTATGAGCAGTTCTTC
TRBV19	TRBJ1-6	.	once	CASNGANGIMGSPLHF	TGTGCCAGTAATGGGGCAAACGGAATAATGGGTTCACCCCTCCACTTT
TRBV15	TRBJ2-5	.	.	CATSRTAGGETQYF	TGTGCCACCAGCAGAACCGCCGGGGGAGAGACCCAGTACTTC
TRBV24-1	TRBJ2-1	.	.	CATSDTTGLGYNEQFF	TGTGCCACCAGTGACACAACAGGGTTGGGATACAATGAGCAGTTCTTC
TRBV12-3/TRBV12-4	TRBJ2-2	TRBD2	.	CASSAQAGEGTGELFF	TGTGCCAGCAGTGCCCAAGCGGGAGAGGGGACCGGGGAGCTGTTTTTT
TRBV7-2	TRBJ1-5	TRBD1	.	CASSSGTGGRETQHF	TGTGCCAGCAGTTCCGGGACAGGGGGTCGAGAGACCCAGCATTTT
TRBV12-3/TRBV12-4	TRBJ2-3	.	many	CASSLSYNPRTDTQYF	TGTGCCAGCAGTTTATCGTACAACCCCCGAACAGATACGCAGTATTTT
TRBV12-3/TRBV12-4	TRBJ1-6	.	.	CASSLRDSPISPLHF	TGTGCCAGCAGTTTAAGGGACTCACCGATTTCACCCCTCCACTTT
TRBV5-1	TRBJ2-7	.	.	CASSPRLTGSPDYEQYF	TGTGCTAGCAGCCCGCGACTTACAGGTTCTCCCGACTACGAGCAGTACTTC
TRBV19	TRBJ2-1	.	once	CVSSLRQLNEQFF	TGTGTCAGTAGTCTCCGACAGCTCAATGAGCAGTTCTTC
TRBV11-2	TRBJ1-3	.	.	CASSFSPASGNTVYF	TGTGCCAGCAGCTTTTCGCCAGCCTCTGGAAACACCGTATATTTT
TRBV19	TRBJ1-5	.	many	CASSIGGAGGPQHF	TGTGCCAGTAGTATAGGTGGGGCCGGGGGTCCCCAGCATTTT
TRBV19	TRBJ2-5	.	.	CASSIGTGISFRSETQYF	TGTGCCAGTAGTATAGGTACAGGGATATCGTTTCGAAGTGAGACCCAGTACTTC
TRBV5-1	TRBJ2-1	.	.	CASSLAGAAEQFF	TGCGCCAGCAGCTTGGCTGGTGCGGCTGAGCAGTTCTTC
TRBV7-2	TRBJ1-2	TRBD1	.	CASSTTGGRPNNYGYTF	TGTGCCAGCAGCACGACAGGGGGCAGGCCTAATAACTATGGCTACACCTTC
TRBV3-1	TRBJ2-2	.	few	CASSQESGTGELFF	TGTGCCAGCAGCCAAGAATCGGGTACCGGGGAGCTGTTTTTT
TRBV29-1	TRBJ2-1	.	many	CSAKHTGYNEQFF	TGCAGCGCAAAACACACAGGGTACAATGAGCAGTTCTTC
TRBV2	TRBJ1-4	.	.	CASSVESGGNNEKLFF	TGTGCCAGCAGCGTTGAATCCGGGGGCAATAATGAAAAACTGTTTTTT
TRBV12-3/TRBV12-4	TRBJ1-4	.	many	CATNRGFNEKLFF	TGTGCCACTAATCGAGGGTTTAATGAAAAACTGTTTTTT
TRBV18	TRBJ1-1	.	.	CASSPAVREAEAFF	TGTGCCAGCTCACCTGCGGTCAGGGAGGCTGAAGCTTTCTTT